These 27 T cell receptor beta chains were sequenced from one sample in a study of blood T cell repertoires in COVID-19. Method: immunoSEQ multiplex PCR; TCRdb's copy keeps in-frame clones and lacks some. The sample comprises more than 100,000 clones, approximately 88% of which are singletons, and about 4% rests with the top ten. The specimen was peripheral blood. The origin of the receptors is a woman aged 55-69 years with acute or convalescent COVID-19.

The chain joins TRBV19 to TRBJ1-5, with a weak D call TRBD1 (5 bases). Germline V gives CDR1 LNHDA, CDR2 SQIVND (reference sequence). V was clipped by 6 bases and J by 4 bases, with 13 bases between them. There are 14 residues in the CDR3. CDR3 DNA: TGTGCCAGTAGGGAAGGGGTCCTAAATCAGCCCCAGCATTTT. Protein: CASREGVLNQPQHF.

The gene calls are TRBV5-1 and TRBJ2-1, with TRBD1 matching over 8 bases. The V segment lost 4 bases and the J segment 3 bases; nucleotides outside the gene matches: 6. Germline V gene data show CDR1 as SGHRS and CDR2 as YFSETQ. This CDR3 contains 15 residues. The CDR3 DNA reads TGCGCCAGCAGCCAGGGGACAGGCTACTACAATGAGCAGTTCTTC. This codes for CASSQGTGYYNEQFF.

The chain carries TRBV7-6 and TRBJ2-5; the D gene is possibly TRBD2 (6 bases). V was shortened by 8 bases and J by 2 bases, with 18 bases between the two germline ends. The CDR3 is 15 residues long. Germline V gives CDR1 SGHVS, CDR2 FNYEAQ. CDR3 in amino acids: CASAMGTLEQETQYF. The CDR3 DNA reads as TGTGCCAGCGCAATGGGGACTTTAGAACAAGAGACCCAGTACTTC.

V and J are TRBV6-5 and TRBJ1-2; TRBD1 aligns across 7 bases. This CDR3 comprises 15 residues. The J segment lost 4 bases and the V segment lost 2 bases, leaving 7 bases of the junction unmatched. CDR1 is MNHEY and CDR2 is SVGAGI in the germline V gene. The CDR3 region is CASSYDGTARYGYTF. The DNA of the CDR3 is TGTGCCAGCAGTTACGACGGGACAGCGCGCTATGGCTACACCTTC.

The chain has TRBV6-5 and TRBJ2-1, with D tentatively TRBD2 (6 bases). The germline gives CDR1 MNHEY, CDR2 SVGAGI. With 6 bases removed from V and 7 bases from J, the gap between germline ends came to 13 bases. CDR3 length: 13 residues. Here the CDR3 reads CASSRTGGNEQFF. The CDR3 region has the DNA TGTGCCAGCAGCCGGACTGGGGGGAATGAGCAGTTCTTC.

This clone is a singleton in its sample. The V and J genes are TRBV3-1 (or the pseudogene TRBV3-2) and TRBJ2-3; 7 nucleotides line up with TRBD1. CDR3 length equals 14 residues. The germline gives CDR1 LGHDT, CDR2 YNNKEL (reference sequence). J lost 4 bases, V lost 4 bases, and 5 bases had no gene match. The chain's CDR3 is CASSLQGWADTQYF. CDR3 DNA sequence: TGTGCCAGCAGCCTACAGGGGTGGGCAGATACGCAGTATTTT.

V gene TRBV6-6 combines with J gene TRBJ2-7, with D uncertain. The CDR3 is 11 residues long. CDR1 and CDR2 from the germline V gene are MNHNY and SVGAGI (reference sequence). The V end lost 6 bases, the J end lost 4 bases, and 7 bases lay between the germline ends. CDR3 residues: CASSHRYEQYF. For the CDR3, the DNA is TGTGCCAGCAGCCACAGATACGAGCAGTACTTC.

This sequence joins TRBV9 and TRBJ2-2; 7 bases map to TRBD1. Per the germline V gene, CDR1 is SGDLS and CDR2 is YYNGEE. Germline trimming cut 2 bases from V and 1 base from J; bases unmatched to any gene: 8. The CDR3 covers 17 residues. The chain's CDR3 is CASSVDPGQRNTGELFF. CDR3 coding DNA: TGTGCCAGCAGCGTGGATCCGGGACAGAGGAACACCGGGGAGCTGTTTTTT.

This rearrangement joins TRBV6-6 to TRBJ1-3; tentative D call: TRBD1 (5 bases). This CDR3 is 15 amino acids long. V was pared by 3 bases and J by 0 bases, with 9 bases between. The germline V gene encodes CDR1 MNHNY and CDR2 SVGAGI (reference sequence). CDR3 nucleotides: TGTGCCAGCAGTTATGGGGCAGACTCTGGAAACACCATATATTTT. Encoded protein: CASSYGADSGNTIYF.

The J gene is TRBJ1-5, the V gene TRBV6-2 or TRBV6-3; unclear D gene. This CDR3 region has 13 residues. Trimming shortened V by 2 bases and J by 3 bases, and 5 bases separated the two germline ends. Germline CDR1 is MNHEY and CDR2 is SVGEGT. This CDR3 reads CASSYLNNQPQHF. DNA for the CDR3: TGTGCCAGCAGTTACCTAAACAATCAGCCCCAGCATTTT.

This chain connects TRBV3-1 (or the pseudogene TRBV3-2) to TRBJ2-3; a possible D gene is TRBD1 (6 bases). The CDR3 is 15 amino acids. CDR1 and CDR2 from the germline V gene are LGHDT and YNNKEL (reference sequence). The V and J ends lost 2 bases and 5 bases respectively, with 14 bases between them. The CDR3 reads CASSQNTGHLDTQYF. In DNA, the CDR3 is TGTGCCAGCAGCCAAAATACGGGACACTTAGATACGCAGTATTTT.

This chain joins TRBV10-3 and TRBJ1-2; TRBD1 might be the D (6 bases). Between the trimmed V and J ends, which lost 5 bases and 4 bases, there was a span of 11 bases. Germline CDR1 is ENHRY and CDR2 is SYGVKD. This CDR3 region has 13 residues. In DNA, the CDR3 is TGTGCCATCAGTCCGGGGGGGGCCTATGGCTACACCTTC. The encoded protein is CAISPGGAYGYTF.

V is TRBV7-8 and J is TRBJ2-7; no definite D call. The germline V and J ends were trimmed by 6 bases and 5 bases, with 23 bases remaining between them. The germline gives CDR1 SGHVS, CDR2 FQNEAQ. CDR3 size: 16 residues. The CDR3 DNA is TGTGCCAGCAGTTCAGCGCCACATAACCCCGTTGACGAGCAGTACGTC. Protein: CASSSAPHNPVDEQYV.

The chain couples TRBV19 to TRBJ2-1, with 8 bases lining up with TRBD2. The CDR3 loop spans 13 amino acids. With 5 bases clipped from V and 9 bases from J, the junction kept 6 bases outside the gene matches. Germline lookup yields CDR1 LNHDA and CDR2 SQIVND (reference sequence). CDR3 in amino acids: CASSPIGLAEQFF. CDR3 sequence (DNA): TGTGCCAGTAGTCCGATCGGACTAGCTGAGCAGTTCTTC.

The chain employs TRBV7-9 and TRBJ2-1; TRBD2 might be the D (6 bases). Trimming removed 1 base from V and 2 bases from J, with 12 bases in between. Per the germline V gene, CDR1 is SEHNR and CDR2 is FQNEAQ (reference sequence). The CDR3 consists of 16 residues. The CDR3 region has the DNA TGTGCCAGCAGCTTAGGTCTAGCGATAACCTACAATGAGCAGTTCTTC. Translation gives CASSLGLAITYNEQFF.

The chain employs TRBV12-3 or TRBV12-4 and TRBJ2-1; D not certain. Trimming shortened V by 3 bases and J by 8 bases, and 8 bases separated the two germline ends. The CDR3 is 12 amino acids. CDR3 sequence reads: CASSFDVDEQFF. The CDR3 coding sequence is TGTGCCAGCAGTTTCGATGTAGATGAGCAGTTCTTC.

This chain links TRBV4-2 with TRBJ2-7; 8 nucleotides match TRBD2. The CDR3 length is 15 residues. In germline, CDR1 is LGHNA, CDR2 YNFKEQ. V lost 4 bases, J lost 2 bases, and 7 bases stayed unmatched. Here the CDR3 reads CASSPVGSGTYEQYF. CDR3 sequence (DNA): TGTGCCAGCAGCCCGGTGGGTAGCGGGACCTACGAGCAGTACTTC.

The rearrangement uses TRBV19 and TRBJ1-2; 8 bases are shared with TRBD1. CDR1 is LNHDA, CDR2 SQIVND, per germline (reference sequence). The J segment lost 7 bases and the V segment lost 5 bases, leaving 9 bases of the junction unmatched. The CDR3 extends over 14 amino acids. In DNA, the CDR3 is TGTGCCAGTAGTCCCTCGACAGGGGCGCTTGGCTACACCTTC. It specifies CASSPSTGALGYTF.

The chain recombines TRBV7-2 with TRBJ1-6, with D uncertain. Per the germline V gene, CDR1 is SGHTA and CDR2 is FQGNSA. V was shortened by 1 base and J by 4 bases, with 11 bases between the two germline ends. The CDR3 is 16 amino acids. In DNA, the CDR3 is TGTGCCAGCAGCTTAGGGGCAGCCCTGTATAATTCACCCCTCCACTTT. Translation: CASSLGAALYNSPLHF.

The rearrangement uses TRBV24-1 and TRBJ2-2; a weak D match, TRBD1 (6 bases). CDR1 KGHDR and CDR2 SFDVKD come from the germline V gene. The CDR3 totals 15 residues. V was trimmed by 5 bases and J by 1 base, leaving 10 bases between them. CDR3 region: CATSVNRENTGELFF. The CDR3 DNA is TGTGCCACCAGTGTTAACAGGGAGAACACCGGGGAGCTGTTTTTT.

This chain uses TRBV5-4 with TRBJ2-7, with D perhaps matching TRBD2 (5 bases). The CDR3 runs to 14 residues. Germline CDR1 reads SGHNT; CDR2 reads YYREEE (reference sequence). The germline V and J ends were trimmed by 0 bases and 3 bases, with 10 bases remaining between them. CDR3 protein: CASSLVGEGYEQYF. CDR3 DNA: TGTGCCAGCAGCTTGGTCGGGGAAGGCTACGAGCAGTACTTC.

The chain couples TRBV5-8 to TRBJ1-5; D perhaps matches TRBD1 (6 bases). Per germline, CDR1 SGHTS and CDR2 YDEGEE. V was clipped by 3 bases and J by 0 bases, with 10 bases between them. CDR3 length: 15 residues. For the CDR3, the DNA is TGTGCCAGCAGCTCCGGACAGTATAGCAATCAGCCCCAGCATTTT. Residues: CASSSGQYSNQPQHF. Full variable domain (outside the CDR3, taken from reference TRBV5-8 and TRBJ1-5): EAGVTQSPTHLIKTRGQQATLRCSPISGHTSVYWYQQALGLGLQFLLWYDEGEERNRGNFPPRFSGRQFPNYSSELNVNALELEDSALYLCASSSGQYSNQPQHFGDGTRLSIL.

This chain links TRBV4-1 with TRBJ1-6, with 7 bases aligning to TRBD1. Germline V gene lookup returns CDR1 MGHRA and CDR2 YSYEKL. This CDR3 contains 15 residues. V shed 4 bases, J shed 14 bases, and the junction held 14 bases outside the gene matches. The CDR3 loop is CASSPGTARGLTLHF. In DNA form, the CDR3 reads TGCGCCAGCAGCCCTGGGACAGCCCGCGGATTGACCCTCCACTTT.

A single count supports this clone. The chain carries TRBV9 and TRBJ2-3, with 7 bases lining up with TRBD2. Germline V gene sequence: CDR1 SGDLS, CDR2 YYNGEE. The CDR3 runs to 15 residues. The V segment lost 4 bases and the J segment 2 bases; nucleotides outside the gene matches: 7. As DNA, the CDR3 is TGTGCCAGCAGCCCCGGGACTACACACACAGATACGCAGTATTTT. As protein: CASSPGTTHTDTQYF.

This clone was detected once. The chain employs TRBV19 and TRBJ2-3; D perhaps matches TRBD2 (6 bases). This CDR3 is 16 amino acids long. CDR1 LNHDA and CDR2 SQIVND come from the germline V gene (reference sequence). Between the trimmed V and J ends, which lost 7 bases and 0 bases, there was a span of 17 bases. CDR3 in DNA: TGTGCCAGTAAAGCAACAGGCGGGACTAGCACAGATACGCAGTATTTT. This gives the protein CASKATGGTSTDTQYF.

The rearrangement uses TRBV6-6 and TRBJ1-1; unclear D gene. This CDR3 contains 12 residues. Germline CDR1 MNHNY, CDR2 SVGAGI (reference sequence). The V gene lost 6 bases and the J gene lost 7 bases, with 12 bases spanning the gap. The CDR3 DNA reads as TGTGCCAGCAGGCGACTTGAGTTTGAAGCTTTCTTT. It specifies CASRRLEFEAFF.

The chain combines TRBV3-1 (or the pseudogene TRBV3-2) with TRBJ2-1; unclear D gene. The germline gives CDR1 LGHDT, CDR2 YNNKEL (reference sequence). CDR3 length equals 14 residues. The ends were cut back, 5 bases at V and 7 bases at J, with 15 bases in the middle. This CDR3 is CASSNTPKENEQFF. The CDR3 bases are TGTGCCAGCAGCAACACCCCGAAGGAGAATGAGCAGTTCTTC.